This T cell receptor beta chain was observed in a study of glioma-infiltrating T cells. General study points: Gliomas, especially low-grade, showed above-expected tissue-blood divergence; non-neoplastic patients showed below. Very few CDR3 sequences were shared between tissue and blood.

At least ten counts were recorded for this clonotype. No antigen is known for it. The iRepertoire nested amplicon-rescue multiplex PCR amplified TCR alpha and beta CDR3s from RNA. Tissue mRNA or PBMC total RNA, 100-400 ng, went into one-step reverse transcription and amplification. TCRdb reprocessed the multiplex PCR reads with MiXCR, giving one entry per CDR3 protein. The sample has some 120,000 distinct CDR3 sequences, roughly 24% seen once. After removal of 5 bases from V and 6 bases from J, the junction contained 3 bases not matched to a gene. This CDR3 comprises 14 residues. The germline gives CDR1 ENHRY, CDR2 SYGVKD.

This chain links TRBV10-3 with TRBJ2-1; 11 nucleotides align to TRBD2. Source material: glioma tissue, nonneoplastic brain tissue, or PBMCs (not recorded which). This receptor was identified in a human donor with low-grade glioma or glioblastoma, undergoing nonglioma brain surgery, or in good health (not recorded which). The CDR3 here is CAISLAGGFNEQFF. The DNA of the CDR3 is TGTGCCATCAGTTTAGCGGGAGGGTTCAATGAGCAGTTCTTC.